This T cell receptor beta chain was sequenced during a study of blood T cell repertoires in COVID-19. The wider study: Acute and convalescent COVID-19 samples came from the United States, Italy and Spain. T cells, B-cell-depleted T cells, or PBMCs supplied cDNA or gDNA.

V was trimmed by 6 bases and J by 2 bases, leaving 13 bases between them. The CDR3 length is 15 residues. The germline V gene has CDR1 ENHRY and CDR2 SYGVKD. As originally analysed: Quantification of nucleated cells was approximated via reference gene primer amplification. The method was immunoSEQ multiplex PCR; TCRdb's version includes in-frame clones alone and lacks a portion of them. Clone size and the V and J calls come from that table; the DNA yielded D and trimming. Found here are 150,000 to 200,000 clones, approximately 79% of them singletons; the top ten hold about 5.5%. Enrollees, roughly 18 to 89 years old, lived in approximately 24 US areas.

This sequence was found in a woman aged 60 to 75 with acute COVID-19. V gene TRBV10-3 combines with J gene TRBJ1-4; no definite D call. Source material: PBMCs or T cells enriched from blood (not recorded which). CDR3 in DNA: TGTGCCATCAGCCCATCGCCAGCGACTAATGAAAAACTGTTTTTT. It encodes CAISPSPATNEKLFF.